This T cell receptor (beta chain) was recovered during a study of siplizumab effects on memory and regulatory T cells. Points on this clone: Its specificity is unknown.

Study-wide findings and caveats: Roughly 75-95% of proliferating clones (CD4+ or CD8+) could not be assigned a naive or memory phenotype.

Per-sample assaying covered roughly 93,000 TCR templates. Sequencing used immunoSEQ multiplex PCR; TCRdb keeps in-frame clones, though not all of them. In the table there are 85,000 or so clones, approximately 95% of which are singletons. This CDR3 comprises 15 residues. CDR1 and CDR2 (germline): MNHEY, SVGAGI. Trimming at V came to 2 bases and at J to 7 bases, leaving 10 bases not matched to a gene. The gene calls are TRBV6-5 and TRBJ2-7, with 8 bases matching TRBD2. This receptor was obtained from a human donor in good health. Sequencing was carried out using CD8+ T cells sorted from blood. The CDR3 coding sequence is TGTGCCAGCAGTTACCCGGGACTAGTTGGAGGGGAGCAGTACTTC. Its translation is CASSYPGLVGGEQYF.